These 14 T cell receptor beta chains originate from one sample sequenced in a study of tumor and adjacent non-tumor tissue in lung cancer. The library came from three nested PCR rounds adapted from ARM-PCR protocols. TCRdb re-analysed the multiplex PCR reads in MiXCR, keeping a single row per CDR3 protein. This table has just over 200,000 distinct CDR3 sequences, 71% appearing once. The template was RNA from unsorted bulk tissue. The sample taken for sequencing was lung tumor tissue. Receptors originate from a man aged 55 to 70 with non-small cell lung cancer.

Note on this clonotype: Just one base apart from a much larger clone, this may be a read error. The rearrangement joins TRBV6-6 to TRBJ2-7; 12 nucleotides line up with TRBD2. Germline loops: CDR1 MNHNY, CDR2 SVGAGI (reference sequence). The CDR3 is 15 amino acids. The CDR3 sequence: CASSPRTSGTYEQHF. CDR3 DNA sequence: TGTGCCAGCAGTCCTCGGACTAGCGGGACCTACGAGCAGCACTTC.

Only a few counts were recorded for this clonotype. The rearrangement uses TRBV6-1 and TRBJ2-3, with 8 nucleotides matching TRBD1. The CDR3 covers 13 residues. V lost 8 bases to trimming and J lost 2 bases; unmatched junction nucleotides: 3. Germline CDR1 MNHNS, CDR2 SASEGT. CDR3 amino acids: CASGDRNTDTQYF. The CDR3 DNA reads TGTGCCAGCGGGGACAGGAACACAGATACGCAGTATTTT.

V gene TRBV20-1 combines with J gene TRBJ2-3, with 12 positions matching TRBD2. Germline V CDR1 and CDR2: DFQATT, SNEGSKA (reference sequence). The CDR3 runs 16 residues. The trim removed 6 bases at V and 8 bases at J, leaving 15 bases unmatched. The CDR3 protein is CSAGAILAGGQGTQYF. As DNA, the CDR3 is TGCAGTGCAGGCGCCATACTAGCGGGGGGACAGGGTACGCAGTATTTT.

At least ten counts were recorded for this clonotype. The chain carries TRBV4-1 and TRBJ2-2, with 10 nucleotides matching TRBD2. V shed 2 bases, J shed 4 bases, and the junction held 1 base outside the gene matches. CDR1 is MGHRA and CDR2 is YSYEKL in the germline V gene. The CDR3 sequence is 15 residues long. The CDR3 loop is CASSQSGGATGELFF. Written as DNA, the CDR3 is TGCGCCAGCAGCCAAAGCGGGGGGGCCACCGGGGAGCTGTTTTTT.

With regard to this clonotype: One junction end does not reproduce the germline sequence, and a read error may be involved. J is TRBJ1-1 and V is TRBV6-5, with 8 bases that match TRBD1. CDR3 length equals 14 residues. Germline CDR1 reads MNHEY; CDR2 reads SVGAGI. The CDR3 here is CANRRQGRLAEAFF. CDR3 in DNA: TGTGCCAACAGGCGACAGGGGCGTTTGGCTGAAGCCTTCTTT.

The genes are TRBV4-2 and TRBJ2-2, with 8 bases aligning to TRBD2. V was pared by 3 bases and J by 2 bases, with 5 bases of the junction left unmatched. Germline values: CDR1 LGHNA, CDR2 YNFKEQ. CDR3 length: 16 residues. DNA of the CDR3: TGTGCCAGCAGCCAGGCCAGCGGGGGCAACACCGGGGAGCTGTTTTTT. It is translated as CASSQASGGNTGELFF.

To note about this clonotype: A single base separates this from a much larger clone, so it may be a read error. V usage is TRBV11-3 and J usage is TRBJ2-1; 7 nucleotides align to TRBD2. The germline V gene encodes CDR1 SGHNT and CDR2 YENEEA. V was clipped by 11 bases and J by 4 bases; unmatched bases: 17. This CDR3 has 16 residues. The CDR3 reads CACDTSGTRMYNEQFF. For the CDR3, the DNA is TGTGCCTGCGACACGAGCGGGACTCGTATGTACAATGAGCAGTTCTTC.

In the case of this clonotype: A much larger clone is a single base away; this may be a read error. The chain combines TRBV20-1 with TRBJ1-2; no firm D call. The CDR3 is 12 residues long. Germline V gene sequence: CDR1 DFQATT, CDR2 SNEGSKA (reference sequence). The DNA of the CDR3 is TGCATTGCTATTCGTACCGACTATGGCTACACCTTC. This codes for CIAIRTDYGYTF.

The gene calls are TRBV10-3 and TRBJ2-1; D may be TRBD1 (5 bases). V lost 7 bases and J lost 9, with 16 bases in between. The V gene's germline CDR1 is ENHRY and CDR2 SYGVKD. This CDR3 has 13 residues. The CDR3 sequence: CAITGHDTSEQFF. DNA of the CDR3: TGTGCCATCACAGGGCATGACACGAGTGAGCAGTTCTTC.

About this clonotype itself: Germline is not matched at one junction end, which may reflect a read error. The chain uses TRBV20-1 and TRBJ2-4, with 7 bases matching TRBD1. There are 14 residues in the CDR3. Per the germline V gene, CDR1 is DFQATT and CDR2 is SNEGSKA (reference sequence). This chain's CDR3 is CSARTGVAENIQYF. CDR3 nucleotide sequence: TGCAGTGCTCGCACAGGGGTCGCCGAAAACATTCAATACTTC.

Of note for this clonotype: A much larger clone sits a single nucleotide away, making a read error possible. Given the absence of the conserved phenylalanine or tryptophan at the CDR3 end, a read error is likely. This sequence joins TRBV20-1 and TRBJ2-2; TRBD2 matches at 8 bases. CDR3 length equals 13 residues. The V gene's germline CDR1 is DFQATT and CDR2 SNEGSKA (reference sequence). The ends lost 1 base at V and 9 bases at J; junction bases unmatched: 4. CDR3 loop: CSARAGGGRELFS. CDR3 in DNA: TGCAGTGCTAGAGCGGGGGGGGGCAGGGAGCTGTTTTCT.

A word on this clonotype: One end of the junction varies from germline; a read error may be responsible. This chain uses TRBV6-6 with TRBJ1-2; 7 bases are shared with TRBD1. CDR1 and CDR2 (germline): MNHNY, SVGAGI (reference sequence). The CDR3 length is 15 residues. This chain's CDR3 is CASSYKTGPNYGYAF. CDR3 sequence (DNA): TGTGCCAGCAGTTATAAGACAGGGCCCAACTATGGCTACGCCTTC.

This chain joins TRBV20-1 and TRBJ2-1; D may be TRBD2 (5 bases). CDR1 DFQATT and CDR2 SNEGSKA come from the germline V gene (reference sequence). The CDR3 has 15 residues. Trimming shortened V by 0 bases and J by 2 bases, and 11 bases separated the two germline ends. CDR3 sequence: CSARDWRGPYNEQFF. CDR3 nucleotide sequence: TGCAGTGCTAGAGATTGGAGAGGGCCCTACAATGAGCAGTTCTTC.

J is TRBJ2-2 and V is TRBV5-1; no clear D gene. From germline, CDR1 is SGHRS and CDR2 YFSETQ. The CDR3 has 14 amino acids. V was trimmed by 6 bases and J by 2 bases, leaving 11 bases between them. The CDR3, as DNA: TGCGCCAGCACTCTCTCTTTAAACACCGGGGAGCTGTTTTTT. Translated, it gives CASTLSLNTGELFF.